This T cell receptor (beta chain) was observed in a study of cytotoxic CD8 clonotypes in ibrutinib-treated CLL. Trimming took 3 bases from V and 1 from J; bases not matched to a gene: 4. The CDR3 contains 14 residues. The V gene's germline CDR1 is GTSNPN and CDR2 SVGIG (reference sequence). The protocol was immunoSEQ multiplex PCR, while the TCRdb copy is restricted to in-frame clones and leaves out a portion. In the table there are roughly 200,000 clones, around 72% of which are singletons. This clone was recorded a few times. The origin of this receptor is a human donor with chronic lymphocytic leukemia. The material sequenced was PBMCs, taken after 24 months of ibrutinib treatment. The genes are TRBV30 and TRBJ1-1; the match to TRBD1 covers 8 bases. CDR3 sequence (DNA): TGTGCCTGGAGACGGACAGGGTCGAACACTGAAGCTTTCTTT. Translated, it gives CAWRRTGSNTEAFF.